This passage covers 30 T cell receptor beta chains from one sample sequenced in a study of CD8 T cells in ankylosing spondylitis. TCRdb recomputed calls from the 5' RACE reads with MiXCR, one row per CDR3 protein. This table holds 300,000 to 400,000 distinct CDR3 sequences, around 10% found once. Sequenced material: blood, either unsorted or a sorted T cell fraction (not recorded which). These receptors came from a female donor with ankylosing spondylitis or in good health (not recorded which).

This clonotype was seen repeatedly, ten times or more. The gene calls are TRBV28 and TRBJ2-1; D uncertain. Between the trimmed V and J ends, which lost 5 bases and 2 bases, there was a span of 10 bases. Germline V lookup: CDR1 MDHEN, CDR2 SYDVKM. This CDR3 comprises 14 residues. As DNA, the CDR3 is TGTGCCAGCAGTCCCTCCGGCGCCTACAATGAGCAGTTCTTC. It yields the protein CASSPSGAYNEQFF.

The rearrangement joins TRBV6-1 to TRBJ2-1, with 8 positions matching TRBD2. V was pared by 2 bases and J by 4 bases, with 7 bases of the junction left unmatched. Germline CDR1 reads MNHNS; CDR2 reads SASEGT. This CDR3 contains 16 residues. CDR3 amino acids: CASSESGGGSYNEQFF. CDR3 in DNA: TGTGCCAGCAGTGAATCTGGCGGGGGGTCTTACAATGAGCAGTTCTTC.

Regarding this clonotype: Germline is not matched at one junction end, which may reflect a read error. The CDR3 DNA sequence: TGCAGTGCTAGGGGACAGGAGGCTGGAAGCAATCAGCCCCGGCATTTT. Its protein product is CSARGQEAGSNQPRHF. The chain is built from TRBV20-1 and TRBJ1-5; 8 bases agree with TRBD1. The CDR3 is 16 residues long. Germline V gene data show CDR1 as DFQATT and CDR2 as SNEGSKA (reference sequence).

Only a few counts were recorded for this clonotype. V and J are TRBV5-1 and TRBJ2-2, with TRBD1 matching over 10 bases. The germline CDR1 and CDR2 sequences are SGHRS and YFSETQ. The CDR3 spans 14 residues. Trimming cost V 4 bases and J 7 bases; bases outside gene matches: 4. For the CDR3, the DNA is TGCGCCAGCAGCCCCGGGACAGGGGTCGGGGAGCTGTTTTTT. Its translation: CASSPGTGVGELFF.

This clonotype was observed many times. The rearrangement uses TRBV10-3 and TRBJ1-2; TRBD1 is a possible D gene (6 bases). Germline CDR1 ENHRY, CDR2 SYGVKD. Trimming left V 7 bases short and J 2 bases short, with 8 bases between. The CDR3 sequence is 12 residues long. CDR3 loop: CAIKTGNYGYTF. In DNA form, the CDR3 reads TGTGCCATCAAAACAGGGAACTATGGCTACACCTTC.

This clonotype was detected ten times or more. The chain employs TRBV28 and TRBJ1-1; D ambiguous. V was shortened by 5 bases and J by 6 bases, with 10 bases between the two germline ends. Germline V gives CDR1 MDHEN, CDR2 SYDVKM. This CDR3 has 12 residues. The CDR3 DNA reads as TGTGCCAGCAGTCCCAGGTTAGCTGAAGCTTTCTTT. This gives the protein CASSPRLAEAFF. Looking up the rest from reference TRBV28 and TRBJ1-1 gives the full variable domain: DVKVTQSSRYLVKRTGEKVFLECVQDMDHENMFWYRQDPGLGLRLIYFSYDVKMKEKGDIPEGYSVSREKKERFSLILESASTNQTSMYLCASSPRLAEAFFGQGTRLTVV.

This clonotype occurred many times. DNA for the CDR3: TGCAGTGCTTACTTACCGGGACAGGGGATAGGAGATACGCAGTATTTT. It encodes CSAYLPGQGIGDTQYF. V gene TRBV20-1 combines with J gene TRBJ2-3; TRBD1 agrees at 10 bases. Germline V gene data show CDR1 as DFQATT and CDR2 as SNEGSKA (reference sequence). V trimming: 5 bases; J trimming: 5 bases; junction bases outside the gene matches: 13. CDR3 length: 16 residues.

This clonotype was counted many times. This chain uses TRBV12-3 or TRBV12-4 with TRBJ1-2; TRBD1 might be the D (6 bases). This CDR3 is 13 amino acids long. The germline V and J ends were trimmed by 9 bases and 0 bases, with 11 bases remaining between them. The CDR3 sequence is CASRGVANYGYTF. For the CDR3, the DNA is TGTGCCAGTAGGGGGGTGGCTAACTATGGCTACACCTTC.

Ten or more counts support this clonotype. The gene calls are TRBV29-1 and TRBJ2-3; 7 bases map to TRBD2. V trimming: 0 bases; J trimming: 4 bases; junction bases outside the gene matches: 10. This CDR3 spans 16 amino acids. CDR1 and CDR2 from the germline V gene are SQVTM and ANQGSEA. The CDR3: CSVEDRLTSSADTQYF. The CDR3 DNA reads as TGCAGCGTTGAAGATAGGCTGACTAGCTCTGCAGATACGCAGTATTTT.

This clonotype was seen many times. The chain carries TRBV7-8 and TRBJ1-4; no clear D. The germline CDR1 and CDR2 sequences are SGHVS and FQNEAQ. This CDR3 contains 14 residues. V dropped 1 base and J dropped 11 bases, with 14 bases sitting between them. The CDR3 coding sequence is TGTGCCAGCAGCTTAGAAAGGCTGGAGGCTAAACTGTTTTTT. Its protein is CASSLERLEAKLFF.

This chain uses TRBV27 with TRBJ2-3, with 8 bases that match TRBD2. Per germline, CDR1 MNHEY and CDR2 SMNVEV (reference sequence). This CDR3 has 17 amino acids. The V segment lost 7 bases and the J segment 7 bases; nucleotides outside the gene matches: 19. Here the CDR3 DNA reads TGTGCCAGCATTTTCAGAGGAACGGGACTAGACGGATATACGCAGTATTTT. Its protein is CASIFRGTGLDGYTQYF.

This clonotype was counted many times. V gene TRBV7-2 combines with J gene TRBJ2-1; 8 bases map to TRBD2. From germline, CDR1 is SGHTA and CDR2 FQGNSA. V lost 4 bases to trimming and J lost 1 base; unmatched junction nucleotides: 9. This CDR3 is built from 17 residues. The CDR3, as DNA: TGTGCCAGCAGCTCTTCCTCGAGCGGGAGTTCCTACAATGAGCAGTTCTTC. Amino acids: CASSSSSSGSSYNEQFF.

The sample holds many counts of this clonotype. The chain recombines TRBV12-3 or TRBV12-4 with TRBJ1-3; 7 bases are shared with TRBD1. The CDR3 contains 14 residues. J lost 4 bases, V lost 6 bases, and 6 bases had no gene match. The CDR3 here is CASSQGQPGNTIYF. The CDR3 region has the DNA TGTGCCAGCAGCCAGGGACAGCCGGGAAACACCATATATTTT.

In its sample, this clonotype was seen many times. This chain joins TRBV12-3 or TRBV12-4 and TRBJ2-1; a weak D match, TRBD2 (6 bases). The V end was cut by 1 base, the J end by 0 bases, with 7 bases between. This CDR3 comprises 15 residues. CDR3 in amino acids: CASSLGGASYNEQFF. CDR3 bases: TGTGCCAGCAGTTTAGGCGGGGCCTCCTACAATGAGCAGTTCTTC.

This clonotype was observed a few times. This chain joins TRBV4-1 and TRBJ2-7; D unclear. The V and J ends lost 0 bases and 3 bases respectively, with 12 bases between them. The CDR3 has 15 amino acids. Per germline, CDR1 MGHRA and CDR2 YSYEKL. The CDR3 DNA is TGCGCCAGCAGCCAAGATGGTGGATCGAGCTACGAGCAGTACTTC. It codes for CASSQDGGSSYEQYF.

On this clonotype: Possible read error: a much larger clone is one base away. J is TRBJ2-1 and V is TRBV12-3 or TRBV12-4; D is undetermined. CDR3 length: 14 residues. V lost 8 bases to trimming and J lost 0 bases, with 11 bases between them. The CDR3 loop is CASSSESSYNEQFF. Written as DNA, the CDR3 is TGTGCCAGCTCCTCAGAAAGCTCCTACAATGAGCAGTTCTTC.

The rearrangement uses TRBV20-1 and TRBJ2-7, with 7 bases that match TRBD1. The junction had 8 bases not matched to a gene; V was cut back by 4 bases and J by 2 bases. CDR3 length equals 14 residues. Germline V gene sequence: CDR1 DFQATT, CDR2 SNEGSKA (reference sequence). The CDR3 region is CSATRQGPTYEQYF. The CDR3 bases are TGCAGTGCTACACGACAGGGTCCAACCTACGAGCAGTACTTC.

This clonotype was observed a handful of times. The chain combines TRBV7-9 with TRBJ1-6, with D tentatively TRBD1 (6 bases). This CDR3 is built from 15 residues. Germline V gives CDR1 SEHNR, CDR2 FQNEAQ (reference sequence). V was pared by 5 bases and J by 7 bases, with 15 bases between. CDR3 sequence (DNA): TGTGCCAGCAGCCCAGGGGTGATTTCCAATTCACCCCTCCACTTT. This encodes CASSPGVISNSPLHF.

The chain employs TRBV19 and TRBJ1-1, with D hard to call. The CDR3 loop spans 15 amino acids. Germline V gene sequence: CDR1 LNHDA, CDR2 SQIVND (reference sequence). Trimming left V 3 bases short and J 4 bases short, with 15 bases between. Here the CDR3 reads CASSMSDLHSTEAFF. Written as DNA, the CDR3 is TGTGCCAGTAGTATGTCTGATCTTCATTCCACTGAAGCTTTCTTT.

This clonotype was observed many times. The chain joins TRBV5-1 to TRBJ2-7, with TRBD1 matching over 7 bases. V lost 3 bases and J lost 5; bases outside the gene matches: 8. The CDR3 runs 14 residues. Germline V gene sequence: CDR1 SGHRS, CDR2 YFSETQ. CDR3 loop: CASSWETGTHEQYF. For the CDR3, the DNA is TGCGCCAGCAGCTGGGAGACAGGGACCCACGAGCAGTACTTC.

This clonotype has ten or more counts. The V call is TRBV4-3, the J call TRBJ2-7; 8 bases match TRBD2. Germline CDR1 and CDR2: LGHNA and YSLEER. This CDR3 spans 14 amino acids. With V trimmed by 4 bases and J by 0 bases, 2 bases remained unmatched. DNA for the CDR3: TGCGCCAGCAGCCCCGGACTAGCCTCCTACGAGCAGTACTTC. Protein sequence: CASSPGLASYEQYF.

In this sample, this clonotype turned up many times. The rearrangement links TRBV5-1 to TRBJ2-4, with D possibly TRBD1 on 6 matching bases. Germline V gives CDR1 SGHRS, CDR2 YFSETQ. V dropped 4 bases and J dropped 6 bases, with 17 bases sitting between them. The CDR3 spans 15 residues. Here the CDR3 DNA reads TGCGCCAGCAGCCCTCGTGGGGGCAGGGGAAACATTCAGTACTTC. Translated: CASSPRGGRGNIQYF.

This clonotype was observed many times. The chain recombines TRBV5-1 with TRBJ2-7; 7 bases line up with TRBD2. Germline lookup yields CDR1 SGHRS and CDR2 YFSETQ. The CDR3 sequence is 17 residues long. The junction had 14 bases not matched to a gene; V was cut back by 3 bases and J by 2 bases. In DNA, the CDR3 is TGCGCCAGCAGCTCGCCGGGGAGGGTTGGAATACCCTACGAGCAGTACTTC. It translates to CASSSPGRVGIPYEQYF.

This clonotype was detected ten times or more. The chain joins TRBV6-6 to TRBJ2-7; D gene unclear. The CDR3 totals 12 residues. Trimming removed 4 bases from V and 3 bases from J, with 7 bases in between. Germline CDR1 is MNHNY and CDR2 is SVGAGI (reference sequence). The CDR3 nucleotides are TGTGCCAGCAGTTTTTGGGGCTACGAGCAGTACTTC. The encoded protein is CASSFWGYEQYF.

This clonotype appeared many times. The chain combines TRBV24-1 with TRBJ2-1; 10 bases line up with TRBD2. The ends lost 9 bases at V and 6 bases at J; junction bases unmatched: 4. This CDR3 spans 13 amino acids. The germline CDR1 and CDR2 sequences are KGHDR and SFDVKD. In nucleotides, the CDR3 is TGTGCCACCTCTAGCGGGGGCCGCAATGAGCAGTTCTTC. As protein: CATSSGGRNEQFF.

This clonotype appeared many times. In nucleotides, the CDR3 is TGTGCCAGCAGTGACATTTTGGGTGAGCAGTACTTC. It translates to CASSDILGEQYF. The chain is built from TRBV25-1 and TRBJ2-7; D is unresolved. Trimming pared 3 bases from V and 7 bases from J, leaving 10 bases between. The CDR3 covers 12 residues. The germline gives CDR1 MGHDK, CDR2 SYGVNS.

V and J are TRBV20-1 and TRBJ1-2; D remains ambiguous. Germline V gene sequence: CDR1 DFQATT, CDR2 SNEGSKA (reference sequence). Trimming took off 4 bases at V and 5 bases at J, with 14 bases between the two ends. The CDR3 extends over 13 amino acids. The chain's CDR3 is CSATPPQNYGYTF. For the CDR3, the DNA is TGCAGTGCTACCCCCCCACAGAATTATGGCTACACCTTC.

At least ten counts were recorded for this clonotype. The chain combines TRBV5-1 with TRBJ2-1, with D unclear. Germline lookup yields CDR1 SGHRS and CDR2 YFSETQ. CDR3 size: 14 residues. Between the trimmed V and J ends, which lost 5 bases and 0 bases, there was a span of 9 bases. The CDR3 coding sequence is TGCGCCAGCAGTGCGGAGCCCTCCTACAATGAGCAGTTCTTC. Translated, it gives CASSAEPSYNEQFF.

This clonotype was picked up a small number of times. The CDR3 region has the DNA TGTGCCAGCACCACCAAGGAACAGGGCCAAAGCACAGATACGCAGTATTTT. It encodes CASTTKEQGQSTDTQYF. The chain links TRBV7-6 to TRBJ2-3, with a possible D match to TRBD1 (6 bases). V was trimmed by 7 bases and J by 0 bases, leaving 20 bases between them. This CDR3 comprises 17 residues. Looked up from germline, CDR1 is SGHVS and CDR2 is FNYEAQ.

This clonotype was seen repeatedly, ten times or more. The J gene is TRBJ1-6, the V gene TRBV20-1, with D maybe TRBD1 (5 bases). Germline CDR1 and CDR2: DFQATT and SNEGSKA (reference sequence). This CDR3 is built from 14 residues. V lost 6 bases and J 7 bases, leaving 16 bases between the germline ends. The CDR3 spells CSATLGAVNSPLHF. As DNA, the CDR3 is TGCAGTGCCACACTAGGGGCAGTAAATTCACCCCTCCACTTT.